This T cell receptor beta chain was sequenced during a study of cytomegalovirus exposure and HLA in healthy donors (dated by TCRdb to 2016 to 2017). For the study in its entirety: An earlier analysis of about 560 of the donors reported 276 Gb of sequence data and 117 million unique TCR beta sequences obtained from 150 million to 200 million T cells. Rather than drawing on any new phenotypic data, the later analysis identified candidate immune exposures from TCR beta sequences and the way those sequences occurred across donors. Across roughly 420 genotyped donors of the cohort, an average of approximately 240,000 unique TCR beta nucleotide sequences per donor were sequenced, and approximately 17% of those sequences were non-productive. Of the approximately 400 genotyped donors, over 65% fell in the genetic ancestry cluster associated with self-reported Caucasian donors. The aim of the study was to test whether cataloging public T cell receptors could identify signatures of past pathogen exposure. Besides the first cohort of under 700 subjects, a separate validation cohort made up of 120 different subjects was used. A later genetic analysis took genome-wide SNP genotypes for about 65% of the 666 donors and used that subset as a discovery cohort. Donor age, sex, ethnicity and CMV serostatus were compiled alongside the repertoire data. Both class I and class II loci were covered by HLA typing, at four-digit resolution. To study patterns of TCR occurrence, a later analysis re-analyzed previously published TCR beta repertoires from 550 to 800 donors and added high-resolution HLA genotyping. Roughly 5 DR-DQ haplotypes were treated as single units for association and clustering because of strong linkage in the cohort. An earlier analysis of 587 of the donors used high-throughput TCR beta sequencing to judge whether each TCR beta V gene segment behaved as functional or pseudogenic. The study used immunosequencing to profile the T cell repertoires of approximately 640 subjects and linked those repertoires to cytomegalovirus serostatus. Typing coverage differed by locus: A, B, C, DRB1 and DQB1 were typed in roughly 629-630 donors, DQA1 in around 500, DPA1 in around 600, and DPB1 in just under 480. Every discovery cohort repertoire had been produced on one sequencing platform. To predict cytomegalovirus infection status, the study combined high-throughput TCR immunosequencing, statistical association of individual TCRs with disease status, and machine learning. Around 320 gigabases of sequencing data and tens of millions of unique TCR sequences were included in an early release covering around 650 HLA-typed donors. The study at large found these results: A group of highly shared sequence variants was considered likely to be a technical artifact of the sequencing pipeline. Correlated functional status among segregating V segments might be attributable to linkage disequilibrium, but an unknown experimental factor could not be ruled out. A later genetic analysis reported fewer N-insertions in productive TCRs among donors in an Asian-associated ancestry cluster than the 666-donor mean. In a later analysis, several top co-occurrence clusters were reported to appear linked to parvovirus B19, influenza, CMV and Epstein-Barr virus. Immune exposure information for the cohort was limited to CMV serostatus. A further reported finding was that TCR beta sequences accurately predicted the HLA-A and HLA-B alleles for most subjects in the first cohort. In this cohort, only TCR beta chains were sequenced, and detectable features were limited by the absence of alpha or paired-chain data. Some IMGT-functional V segments, including TRBV6-2 and TRBV6-3, could not be told apart with the 87-base-pair reads, so those segments were excluded. Across donors, most TCR sequences were observed very rarely, whereas some public TCRs were present in many individuals. Strong co-occurrence of HLA alleles, especially DR and DQ, made assigning TCR associations to individual alleles difficult. According to the authors, the approach could potentially be generalized to other disease states and immunological phenotypes. Cytomegalovirus status was reported to be diagnosed by the classifier with high specificity and sensitivity in both the original and validation cohorts. An earlier analysis of several hundred of the donors showed that most TCR beta V segments appeared in productive rearrangements either about 87% or about 30% of the time, which broadly matched IMGT annotations. In a later analysis, most CMV-associated TCR beta chains were found to appear HLA-restricted, with HLA associations seemingly driven largely by CMV exposure. Because HLA typing was unavailable for some donors at each locus, only the typed subset was used in association tests. In vitro tests confirmed that a few of the cytomegalovirus-associated TCR beta chains recognize cytomegalovirus antigens. An association between a missense DCLRE1C variant and V-gene and J-gene trimming of TCR beta chains was found in a later genetic analysis and replicated in an independent cohort. A later analysis associated 15,000 or so TCR beta sequences with specific HLA alleles at a false discovery rate of 0.05. In a later analysis, TCR association rates were found to vary across HLA loci, with the most associated TCRs seen for DRB1 alleles and the fewest for HLA-C alleles. Some 15 rarely observed V segments, including chromosome 9 orphons, were excluded from the earlier analysis of a few hundred of the donors because counts were too low. In a later analysis, HLA-associated TCR beta chains showed more clonal expansion and lower generation probabilities than non-associated chains that were equally common. Presence/absence analyses assumed roughly uniform sequencing depth across donors, an assumption that may not hold. A total of 150 or so TCR beta chains were listed by the study as associated with cytomegalovirus.

Points on this clone: Its antigen is currently not known. No much larger clone exists at a distance of one base, and base qualities are not known.

Between the V and J ends, shortened by 4 bases and 3 bases respectively, the junction contains 20 bases. Its CDR3 holds 16 amino acids, cysteine through phenylalanine. The read is trimmed to its CDR3 DNA, 48 bases read in frame from base 1. CDR1 and CDR2, looked up from the germline V gene, are SGHRS and YFSETQ. In total, over 600 healthy bone marrow donors made up the cohort. All cohort members were sampled while nominally healthy, although unrecorded immune exposures were likely present. The donor was CMV seropositive and belonged to the group of about 290 seropositive cohort members. Each donor provided a peripheral blood sample, and peripheral blood mononuclear cells were used for TCR beta sequencing. The Qiagen DNeasy Blood Extraction Kit was used to extract genomic DNA from the blood cell samples. Preparation of the library involved the immunoSEQ multiplex PCR assay. For the multiplex PCR, a mixture combining 60 forward primers for TCR Vbeta segments and 13 reverse primers for TCR Jbeta segments was used. The CDR3 region of rearranged TCR beta genes was amplified from genomic DNA by a multiplex PCR assay. The amplified TCR beta libraries were sequenced on the Illumina HiSeq System as 87-base-pair reads. Per the source publication's procedure: A later analysis counted approximately 74 million unique TCR beta chains across the 700 or so repertoires, and 9 million to 14 million of these chains were shared by at least two donors. To remove PCR and sequencing errors, raw reads were error-corrected and collapsed into unique sequences using a nearest-neighbor algorithm that merged closely related sequences. CDR3 sequences were aligned to IMGT reference sequences to assign V, D and J gene segments. For a sequence to be retained, at least a six-nucleotide match to both a V gene segment and a J gene segment was required. A rearrangement was called productive if the CDR3 had no stop codons and remained in frame with V and J, and every other rearrangement was called non-productive. Following IMGT convention, CDR3 was defined as the stretch from the second conserved V-encoded cysteine to the conserved J-encoded phenylalanine. The earlier analysis of 500 to 600 of the donors excluded sequences that lacked an unambiguous match to a single V gene segment. An earlier analysis of 587 of the donors called V segments functional above 56.7% productive rearrangements and segregating when the between-donor standard deviation exceeded 5%. A statistical classification framework was built to diagnose cytomegalovirus status from the catalog of TCR beta chain sequences. V and J gene assignment, in a later analysis, came from comparing TCR nucleotide sequences with IMGT/GENE-DB human TR gene sequences. In a later analysis, CDR3 sequences and most-parsimonious VDJ recombination scenarios were assigned using the TCRdist pipeline. In a later analysis, each TCR beta chain was defined by its CDR3 amino acid sequence together with its V-gene family, and reads without a unique V-gene family were excluded. To address suspected cross-contamination and a sequencing artifact, a later analysis removed under 600 highly shared, low-generation-probability nucleotide sequences. In a later analysis, a clonal expansion index for each public chain was calculated from normalized within-repertoire ranks of inferred template counts. In a later analysis, generation probabilities were computed with a VDJ recombination model fitted to out-of-frame rearrangements, and the resulting probabilities were checked against IGoR. Hypergeometric tests were used in a later analysis to score TCR-TCR, TCR-HLA and TCR-CMV co-occurrence, with a repertoire-size bias correction applied to the TCR pairs. False discovery rates were estimated in a later analysis by permuting HLA or CMV assignments 20 times. In a later analysis, co-occurring TCRs were grouped using DBSCAN, and TCRdist sequence similarity was added for clustering within HLA-allele-positive subsets. Co-occurrence clustering excluded repertoires with fewer than 30,000 or more than 120,000 public chains, plus five with anomalous nucleotide sharing. Sourced from immuneACCESS, this table was stored by TCRdb with only in-frame sequences that have V and J called. A share of the clones is absent; for the studies checked, an unresolved V gene accounts for under half, and the remainder has no known explanation. V, J and clone size are taken as reported in that table, and D and trimming were inferred from the DNA itself. The sample table lists 200,000 to 250,000 clones, 80% to 85% of them with a count of one. About 7.5% of the sample is held by the ten biggest clonotypes.

Sequencing used PBMCs. The rearrangement combines TRBV5-1 with TRBJ2-7; matching of 5 bases hints at TRBD2 as the D gene. This TCR derives from a woman aged 55-70 years in good health and CMV-seropositive. The CDR3 loop reads CASSPLRGAAGYEQYF. At the DNA level, the sequence is TGCGCCAGCAGCCCCCTTCGAGGAGCCGCGGGCTACGAGCAGTACTTC.